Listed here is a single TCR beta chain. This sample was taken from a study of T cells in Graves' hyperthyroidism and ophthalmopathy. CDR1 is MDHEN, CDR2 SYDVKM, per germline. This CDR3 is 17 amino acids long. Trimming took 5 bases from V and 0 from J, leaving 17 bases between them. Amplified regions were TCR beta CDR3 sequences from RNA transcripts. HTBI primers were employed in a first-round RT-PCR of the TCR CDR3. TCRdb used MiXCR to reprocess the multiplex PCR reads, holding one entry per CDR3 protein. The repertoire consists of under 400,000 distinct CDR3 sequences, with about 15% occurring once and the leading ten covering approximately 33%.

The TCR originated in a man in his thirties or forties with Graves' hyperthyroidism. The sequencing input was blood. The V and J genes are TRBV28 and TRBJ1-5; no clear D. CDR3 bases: TGTGCCAGCAGTCCCCAGTTAGTAGGGTTTAGCAATCAGCCCCAGCATTTT. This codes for CASSPQLVGFSNQPQHF.